A selection of T cell receptor beta chains follows, all from one sample in a study of T cell responses to AZD1222 COVID-19 vaccine. Data came from immunoSEQ multiplex PCR; TCRdb stores just in-frame clones and leaves some out. The table has about 120,000 clones, approximately 90% seen once. The sample in question was peripheral blood, obtained 28 days after the second AZD1222 dose. The receptors here all came from an adult who received the AZD1222 COVID-19 vaccine. The CDR3 runs from the conserved cysteine through the conserved F or W. D genes are given only for firm matches. Clone size is stated in some rows and not others, as once, few, many or a class when expanded.

TRBD1 | TRBJ2-1 | . | TRBV2 | TGTGCCAGCAGTTCAAACCGGGACAGTAGCTCCTACAATGAGCAGTTCTTC | CASSSNRDSSSYNEQFF
. | TRBJ2-2 | . | TRBV9 | TGTGCCAGCAGCGTAGAGGCGGTGAACACCGGGGAGCTGTTTTTT | CASSVEAVNTGELFF
. | TRBJ2-2 | . | TRBV27 | TGTGCCAGCAGTTTTGACAGGTCGGACACCGGGGAGCTGTTTTTT | CASSFDRSDTGELFF
. | TRBJ2-3 | . | TRBV11-3 | TGTGCCAGCAGCTTAAATCAGATGAGCACAGATACGCAGTATTTT | CASSLNQMSTDTQYF
. | TRBJ1-5 | . | TRBV4-1 | TGCGCCAGCAGCCAAGCAGGCAGACAATATAGCAATCAGCCCCAGCATTTT | CASSQAGRQYSNQPQHF
. | TRBJ2-7 | . | TRBV28 | TGTGCCAGCAGCTCAGATCGGTGGGAGAGCTCCTACGAGCAGTACTTC | CASSSDRWESSYEQYF
TRBD1 | TRBJ1-4 | . | TRBV3-1/TRBV3-2 | TGTGCCAGCAGCCTCACAGGGGGGGAAGAAAAACTGTTTTTT | CASSLTGGEEKLFF
TRBD2 | TRBJ2-2 | . | TRBV7-8 | TGTGCCAGCAGCTTACGTGCACTAGCGGGAGCCTTAGAGACCGGGGAGCTGTTTTTT | CASSLRALAGALETGELFF
TRBD2 | TRBJ2-3 | . | TRBV5-6 | TGTGCCAGCAGCTCGATAAACCCACTAGCGGGGAGCACAGATACGCAGTATTTT | CASSSINPLAGSTDTQYF
. | TRBJ1-5 | . | TRBV6-5 | TGTGCCAGCAGTTACTCTTCGGACAGACAGCCCCAGCATTTT | CASSYSSDRQPQHF
TRBD2 | TRBJ2-1 | . | TRBV24-1 | TGTGCCACCAGTGAATCCGGGACTAGCCGAGGTGAGCAGTTCTTC | CATSESGTSRGEQFF
. | TRBJ1-2 | . | TRBV28 | TGTGCCAGCAGTTCACTGGGCAGGGGTAACTATGGCTACACCTTC | CASSSLGRGNYGYTF
. | TRBJ1-1 | . | TRBV28 | TGTGCCAGCAGTGTTTTCAGCCAATTTACTATGAACACTGAAGCTTTCTTT | CASSVFSQFTMNTEAFF
TRBD2 | TRBJ2-1 | . | TRBV29-1 | TGCAGCGTTGACCAACTAGCGGGGGGCTCCAACAATGAGCAGTTCTTC | CSVDQLAGGSNNEQFF
TRBD1 | TRBJ1-6 | . | TRBV11-2 | TGTGCCAGCAGCTTAGAGGACAGGGGGCGGTCACCCCTCCACTTT | CASSLEDRGRSPLHF
. | TRBJ1-2 | . | TRBV6-4 | TGTGCCAGCAGCGCCTATCCTGACGGGGTCCGCGGCTACACCTTC | CASSAYPDGVRGYTF
TRBD1 | TRBJ1-2 | . | TRBV28 | TGTGCCAGCAGTATCTGGACAGGGGGTCATAACTATGGCTACACCTTC | CASSIWTGGHNYGYTF
. | TRBJ1-2 | . | TRBV20-1 | TGCAGGAGGGGAGGCGGAGGCGGCTACACCTTC | CRRGGGGGYTF
TRBD2 | TRBJ2-1 | . | TRBV29-1 | TGCAGCGTTGAGGTTCGCGGGAGTATTTTATCTGAGCAGTTCTTC | CSVEVRGSILSEQFF
TRBD1 | TRBJ1-1 | . | TRBV6-2/TRBV6-3 | TGTGCCAGCAGTTACTCGCGGACAGGGGCAGTGACTGAAGCTTTCTTT | CASSYSRTGAVTEAFF
TRBD1 | TRBJ2-7 | few | TRBV11-2 | TGTGCCAGCAGCCTGACGACAGGGTACTACGAGCAGTACTTC | CASSLTTGYYEQYF
. | TRBJ2-1 | once | TRBV18 | TGTGCCAGCTCACCGTCTTCATTCAATGAGCAGTTCTTC | CASSPSSFNEQFF
. | TRBJ2-5 | . | TRBV25-1 | TGTGCCAGCATGGGAAGGGACCAGTACTTC | CASMGRDQYF
. | TRBJ1-6 | . | TRBV11-2 | TGTGCCAGCAGCCCCCGGCCGGCAAGCTCCTATAATTCACCCCTCCACTTT | CASSPRPASSYNSPLHF
. | TRBJ2-7 | . | TRBV6-5 | TGTGCCAGCAGCGGTTTAACAGAACAATTCTACGAGCAGTACTTC | CASSGLTEQFYEQYF
. | TRBJ1-2 | . | TRBV5-8 | TGTGCCAGCAGCAGAGTTGGGGGAATTAACTATGGCTACACCTTC | CASSRVGGINYGYTF
. | TRBJ1-4 | . | TRBV7-8 | TGTGCCAGCAGCTTAGCGCTGGCATCAACTAATGAAAAACTGTTTTTT | CASSLALASTNEKLFF
. | TRBJ1-5 | once | TRBV7-9 | TGTGCCAGCAGCTTGGTGCAGGGAGGCTTAGGAAGCAATCAGCCCCAGCATTTT | CASSLVQGGLGSNQPQHF
TRBD2 | TRBJ2-3 | . | TRBV7-2 | TGTGCCAGCAGCCCCAGACTAGCGGATGCCACAGATACGCAGTATTTT | CASSPRLADATDTQYF
TRBD2 | TRBJ2-3 | once | TRBV18 | TGTGCCAGCTCAGGACGACTAGCGGGAGTCGCAGATACGCAGTATTTT | CASSGRLAGVADTQYF
TRBD1 | TRBJ2-5 | . | TRBV5-5 | TGTGCCAGCAGCTTGGTCGGACAGGGCTTAGAGACCCAGTACTTC | CASSLVGQGLETQYF
. | TRBJ2-7 | few | TRBV28 | TGTGCCAGCAGCCCGCGGGGCCCGCTGGTCGAGCAGTACTTC | CASSPRGPLVEQYF
. | TRBJ2-1 | once | TRBV19 | TGTGCCAGTAGTACTCTAGGACAGCTCTACAATGAGCAGTTCTTC | CASSTLGQLYNEQFF
. | TRBJ2-4 | . | TRBV2 | TGTGCCAGCAGTTTGGTGTTAGGTTGGGACATTCAGTACTTC | CASSLVLGWDIQYF
TRBD2 | TRBJ2-2 | . | TRBV27 | TGTGCCAGCAGATTCAGCGGGGCAGGCGGGGAGCTGTTTTTT | CASRFSGAGGELFF
. | TRBJ2-3 | . | TRBV5-6 | TGTGCCAGCAGCTTGAAGGTTATCACAGATACGCAGTATTTT | CASSLKVITDTQYF
TRBD1 | TRBJ2-1 | once | TRBV7-9 | TGTGCCAGCAGCTTAAGGGGACAGAACAATGAGCAGTTCTTC | CASSLRGQNNEQFF
. | TRBJ1-4 | . | TRBV4-2 | TGTGCCAGCAGCCAAGCAACAGGGAATGAAAAACTGTTTTTT | CASSQATGNEKLFF
TRBD1 | TRBJ2-1 | once | TRBV7-2 | TGTGCCAGCAGCTTACTTGCCAGGGGGCGAAATGAGCAGTTCTTC | CASSLLARGRNEQFF
. | TRBJ2-3 | . | TRBV2 | TGTGCCAGCATTGTCTCCCTTAGCACAGATACGCAGTATTTT | CASIVSLSTDTQYF
. | TRBJ2-3 | . | TRBV7-2 | TGTGCCAGCAGCTTATTTGGCCCCAGGGTCGCATGGTATTTT | CASSLFGPRVAWYF
TRBD1 | TRBJ2-1 | . | TRBV9 | TGTGCCAGCAGCGACCAACCCGAACAGGGGAGCTCCTACAATGAGCAGTTCTTC | CASSDQPEQGSSYNEQFF
TRBD1 | TRBJ1-4 | . | TRBV28 | TGTGCCAGCAGTTTACTTGGACAGGGGCATGAAAAACTGTTTTTT | CASSLLGQGHEKLFF